Listed below are T cell receptor beta chains from one sample, sequenced in a study of T-cell memory formation after mild COVID-19. TCRdb re-analysed the 5' RACE reads in MiXCR, keeping a single row per CDR3 protein. Of about 430,000 distinct CDR3 sequences listed, about a sixth are singletons. The specimen was PBMCs or a T cell subset sorted from them (not recorded which). These receptors all stem from a man younger than 35 who had mild COVID-19 (a few samples of this study predate the infection). Cell type and time point are not known. Each CDR3 is given with its conserved first and last residue. A D gene is named only where the DNA matches it firmly. Size tells how often a clone was seen (once, few, many) or the class of an expanded clone, and some rows leave it out.

DNA | CDR3 | J | size | V | D
TGTGCCAGCGTGCGGATCTATGGCTACACCTTC | CASVRIYGYTF | TRBJ1-2 | NA | TRBV2 | NA
TGCAGCGTTGTGCAGGGCACGGGCTGGGAGACCCAGTACTTC | CSVVQGTGWETQYF | TRBJ2-5 | few | TRBV29-1 | NA
TGTGCCAGCAGGATCTCGGTGAGGGGACCCCTCCACTTT | CASRISVRGPLHF | TRBJ1-6 | few | TRBV28 | NA
TGTGCCAGCAGTGAACTTGGGGTCCGAACGGTTCAGTACTTC | CASSELGVRTVQYF | TRBJ2-4 | NA | TRBV7-9 | NA
TGTGCCAGCAGATCGGGACAGGGGTATCAGCCCCAGCATTTT | CASRSGQGYQPQHF | TRBJ1-5 | few | TRBV12-3/TRBV12-4 | TRBD1
TGTGCCAGTAGTATCTTCGGGACAGGGGACGCTGAAGCTTTCTTT | CASSIFGTGDAEAFF | TRBJ1-1 | few | TRBV19 | TRBD1
TGTGCCAGCAGTTATACCGGGGCAGGCGAGCAGTACTTC | CASSYTGAGEQYF | TRBJ2-7 | few | TRBV6-6 | NA
TGTGCCAGCAGCTTAGCAAGCGGGGGGATCTACAATGAGCAGTTCTTC | CASSLASGGIYNEQFF | TRBJ2-1 | few | TRBV7-2 | TRBD2
TGTGCCAGCAGCTCGTGGGGGGCCGTAGATACGCAGTATTTT | CASSSWGAVDTQYF | TRBJ2-3 | many | TRBV5-4 | NA
TGTGCCAGCAGCCAGGGGGCATGGCAAGAGACCCAGTACTTC | CASSQGAWQETQYF | TRBJ2-5 | NA | TRBV6-2/TRBV6-3 | TRBD1
TGTGCCAGCAGCTTGCTTTCAACAAGAATAGCTAACTATGGCTACACCTTC | CASSLLSTRIANYGYTF | TRBJ1-2 | NA | TRBV5-5 | NA